This is a list of T cell receptor beta chains from one sample in a study of beta chain features in type 1 diabetes. The repertoire was sequenced with immunoSEQ multiplex PCR; TCRdb's copy has only in-frame clones and lacks some. This sample has a few hundred thousand clones, with around 12% found just once. Sequenced sample: naive CD4+ T cells from blood. The receptors shown here come from a man aged 18-30 years in good health. CDR3s include the opening cysteine and the closing phenylalanine or tryptophan. The D gene is left open where the match is weak. Size is stated for part of the rows, as once, few or many counts, or as a class when the clone is expanded.

j_call clone_size d_call v_call cdr3_aa cdr3_nt
TRBJ1-5 . . TRBV30 CAWGQHNQPQHF TGTGCCTGGGGACAGCACAATCAGCCCCAGCATTTT
TRBJ2-1 few . TRBV18 CASSPGQRNNEQFF TGTGCCAGCTCACCTGGACAGAGGAACAATGAGCAGTTCTTC
TRBJ1-2 . . TRBV21-1 CASSKHLGSSTF TGTGCCAGCAGCAAACACCTGGGCTCGAGCACCTTC
TRBJ2-5 . . TRBV6-5 CASSYSDSRETQYF TGTGCCAGCAGTTACTCAGATTCACGGGAGACCCAGTACTTC
TRBJ1-1 few . TRBV27 CASSLRVGTEAFF TGTGCCAGCAGTTTGAGGGTGGGCACTGAAGCTTTCTTT
TRBJ2-3 . TRBD2 TRBV7-8 CASSFVQGLAGGDTQYF TGTGCCAGCAGCTTCGTTCAGGGACTAGCGGGGGGAGATACGCAGTATTTT
TRBJ2-6 . . TRBV5-1 CASSLSASSGANVLTF TGCGCCAGCAGCTTGTCTGCGTCTTCTGGGGCCAACGTCCTGACTTTC
TRBJ1-2 few TRBD1 TRBV4-3 CASSDRDRGPGGYTF TGCGCCAGCAGCGACCGGGACAGGGGGCCTGGTGGCTACACCTTC
TRBJ2-5 . . TRBV6-5 CASSYRSGRLQETQYF TGTGCCAGCAGTTATCGGTCAGGCAGGCTCCAAGAGACCCAGTACTTC
TRBJ2-3 . . TRBV7-2 CASSLGRGTDTQYF TGTGCCAGCAGCTTAGGACGGGGCACAGATACGCAGTATTTT
TRBJ2-5 . TRBD1 TRBV19 CASSISARGPQETQYF TGTGCCAGTAGTATTTCCGCGAGGGGGCCCCAAGAGACCCAGTACTTC
TRBJ2-1 few . TRBV14 CASSQGLARSYNEQFF TGTGCCAGCAGCCAAGGATTAGCGAGGTCCTACAATGAGCAGTTCTTC
TRBJ1-5 . . TRBV19 CASSGVLNQPQHF TGTGCCAGTTCCGGGGTACTCAATCAGCCCCAGCATTTT
TRBJ1-1 . . TRBV4-2 CASSRETGDYTEAFF TGTGCCAGCAGCCGCGAAACGGGGGACTACACTGAAGCTTTCTTT
TRBJ1-1 few . TRBV18 CASSHDRQTEAFF TGTGCCAGCTCACATGACAGGCAAACTGAAGCTTTCTTT
TRBJ2-7 . TRBD1 TRBV4-3 CASSQGTGTLYEQYF TGCGCCAGCAGCCAAGGGACAGGGACCCTCTACGAGCAGTACTTC
TRBJ1-4 . . TRBV7-6 CASSSYRERNEKLFF TGTGCCAGCAGCTCCTACAGGGAGCGGAATGAAAAACTGTTTTTT
TRBJ1-6 few . TRBV9 CASSVAVGGRANSPLHF TGTGCCAGCAGCGTAGCTGTGGGGGGACGAGCCAATTCACCCCTCCACTTT
TRBJ1-1 few . TRBV6-5 CASSYQNTEAFF TGTGCCAGCAGTTACCAGAACACTGAAGCTTTCTTT
TRBJ2-7 . TRBD2 TRBV6-6 CASSHGTSGRTGQYF TGTGCCAGCAGTCATGGGACTAGCGGGAGAACGGGGCAGTACTTC
TRBJ1-1 . . TRBV2 CASSVGWTEAFF TGTGCCAGCAGTGTGGGCTGGACTGAAGCTTTCTTT
TRBJ1-2 . TRBD1 TRBV7-9 CASSLQGASYGYTF TGTGCCAGCAGCTTACAGGGGGCATCGTATGGCTACACCTTC
TRBJ1-2 . . TRBV30 CAWSVGPPSVHGYTF TGTGCCTGGAGTGTTGGGCCGCCCTCAGTTCATGGCTACACCTTC
TRBJ2-3 . . TRBV30 CAWNRGGTQYF TGTGCCTGGAATAGAGGGGGTACGCAGTATTTT
TRBJ2-7 few TRBD1 TRBV9 CASSVRTGSSYEQYF TGTGCCAGCAGCGTTCGGACAGGTAGCTCCTACGAGCAGTACTTC
TRBJ1-2 few . TRBV30 CAWTIQRNYGYTF TGTGCCTGGACCATACAGCGGAACTATGGCTACACCTTC
TRBJ1-1 . . TRBV27 CASSRVSGNTEAFF TGTGCCAGCAGTAGAGTTTCTGGGAACACTGAAGCTTTCTTT
TRBJ2-3 few TRBD2 TRBV28 CASSETSGREATQYF TGTGCCAGCAGTGAGACTAGCGGGAGGGAGGCTACGCAGTATTTT
TRBJ2-5 . TRBD1 TRBV7-9 CASSHGDREVETQYF TGTGCCAGCAGCCATGGGGACAGGGAGGTCGAGACCCAGTACTTC
TRBJ1-6 . TRBD1 TRBV28 CASSLGQGGNSPLHF TGTGCCAGCAGTTTAGGACAGGGAGGTAATTCACCCCTCCACTTT
TRBJ2-2 . TRBD2 TRBV5-1 CASSSGLGTGELFF TGCGCCAGCAGCTCGGGACTAGGGACCGGGGAGCTGTTTTTT
TRBJ1-2 once TRBD1 TRBV28 CASRYDIGTGASGYTF TGTGCCAGCAGGTACGATATCGGGACAGGGGCCAGCGGCTACACCTTC
TRBJ2-1 . TRBD1 TRBV4-1 CASSRRGQGTGNEQFF TGCGCCAGCAGCCGCCGGGGACAGGGGACCGGGAATGAGCAGTTCTTC
TRBJ2-1 . TRBD2 TRBV2 CASRAGTSGNNEQFF TGTGCCAGCAGGGCCGGGACTAGCGGGAACAATGAGCAGTTCTTC
TRBJ1-5 few . TRBV18 CASSPPRAAQPQHF TGTGCCAGCTCACCCCCCAGGGCGGCTCAGCCCCAGCATTTT
TRBJ1-5 . . TRBV28 CASSPPRGRQPQHF TGTGCCAGCAGTCCCCCAAGGGGAAGACAGCCCCAGCATTTT
TRBJ2-1 few TRBD2 TRBV28 CASSGLGGLAGIPYNEQFF TGTGCCAGCAGTGGTTTAGGTGGACTAGCGGGGATTCCCTACAATGAGCAGTTCTTC
TRBJ2-7 . TRBD1 TRBV7-3 CASSPGQGRHEQYF TGTGCCAGCAGCCCGGGACAGGGTAGGCACGAGCAGTACTTC
TRBJ1-1 few . TRBV9 CASSVGGMNTEAFF TGTGCCAGCAGCGTGGGAGGCATGAACACTGAAGCTTTCTTT
TRBJ1-2 . . TRBV25-1 CASRAVGDGYTF TGTGCCAGCAGGGCCGTCGGGGATGGCTACACCTTC
TRBJ2-7 . TRBD2 TRBV7-6 CASSFDIWTSGRSEQYF TGTGCCAGCAGCTTCGATATTTGGACTAGCGGGAGATCCGAGCAGTACTTC
TRBJ1-1 few . TRBV7-9 CASSRGTVNTEAFF TGTGCCAGCAGCCGCGGGACGGTGAACACTGAAGCTTTCTTT
TRBJ2-1 few TRBD2 TRBV9 CASSQRENYNEQFF TGTGCCAGCTCTCAGCGGGAGAATTACAATGAGCAGTTCTTC
TRBJ2-7 . . TRBV4-3 CASSQEIRYEQYF TGCGCCAGCAGCCAAGAAATCCGTTACGAGCAGTACTTC
TRBJ1-1 once . TRBV6-5 CASRRTRATEAFF TGTGCCAGCAGAAGGACCAGGGCGACTGAAGCTTTCTTT
TRBJ1-5 . TRBD1 TRBV7-2 CASSLGQGMGNQPQHF TGTGCCAGCAGCTTAGGACAGGGTATGGGCAATCAGCCCCAGCATTTT
TRBJ2-3 few TRBD2 TRBV7-2 CASSLSGRGSGDTQYF TGTGCCAGCAGCTTGAGCGGGAGGGGCTCCGGAGATACGCAGTATTTT
TRBJ2-6 . . TRBV6-6 CATSQGAQSGANVLTF TGTGCCACCAGCCAAGGGGCCCAATCTGGGGCCAACGTCCTGACTTTC
TRBJ1-2 . . TRBV7-2 CASSLVAGGEGEDYGYTF TGTGCCAGCAGCTTAGTGGCCGGGGGGGAAGGGGAGGACTATGGCTACACCTTC